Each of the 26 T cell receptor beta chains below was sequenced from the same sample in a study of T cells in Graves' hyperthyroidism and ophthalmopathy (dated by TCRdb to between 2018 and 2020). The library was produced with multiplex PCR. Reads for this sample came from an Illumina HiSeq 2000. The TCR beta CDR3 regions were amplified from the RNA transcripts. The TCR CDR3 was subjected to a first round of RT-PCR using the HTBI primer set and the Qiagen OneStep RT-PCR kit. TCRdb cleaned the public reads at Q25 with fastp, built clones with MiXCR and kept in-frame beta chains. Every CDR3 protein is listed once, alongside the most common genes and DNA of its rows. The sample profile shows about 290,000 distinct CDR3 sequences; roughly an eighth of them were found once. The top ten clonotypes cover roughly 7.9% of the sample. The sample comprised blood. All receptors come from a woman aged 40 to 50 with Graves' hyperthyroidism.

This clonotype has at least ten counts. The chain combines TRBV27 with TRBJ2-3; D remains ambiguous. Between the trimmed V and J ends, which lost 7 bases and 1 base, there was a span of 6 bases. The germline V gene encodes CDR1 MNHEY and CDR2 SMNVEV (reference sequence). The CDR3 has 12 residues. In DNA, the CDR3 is TGTGCCAGCAAGGACCGCACAGATACGCAGTATTTT. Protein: CASKDRTDTQYF.

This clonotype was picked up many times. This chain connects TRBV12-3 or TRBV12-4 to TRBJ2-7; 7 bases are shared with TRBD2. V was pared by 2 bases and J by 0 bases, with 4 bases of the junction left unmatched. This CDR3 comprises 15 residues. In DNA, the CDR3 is TGTGCCAGCAGTTTAACGGGGGGAAGCTCCTACGAGCAGTACTTC. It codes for CASSLTGGSSYEQYF.

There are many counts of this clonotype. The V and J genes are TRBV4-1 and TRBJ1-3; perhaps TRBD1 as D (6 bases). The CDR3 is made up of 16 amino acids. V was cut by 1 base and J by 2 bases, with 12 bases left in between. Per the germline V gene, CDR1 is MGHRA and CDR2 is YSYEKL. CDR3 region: CASSQALWGPGNTIYF. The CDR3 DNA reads TGCGCCAGCAGCCAAGCCCTGTGGGGGCCTGGAAACACCATATATTTT.

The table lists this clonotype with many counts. The CDR3 coding sequence is TGTGCCAGTAAGCGGGAGTTCACTAACTATGGCTACACCTTC. It translates to CASKREFTNYGYTF. The gene calls are TRBV6-1 and TRBJ1-2; D is unclear. V was pared by 9 bases and J by 0 bases, with 14 bases between. CDR1 MNHNS and CDR2 SASEGT come from the germline V gene. This CDR3 spans 14 amino acids.

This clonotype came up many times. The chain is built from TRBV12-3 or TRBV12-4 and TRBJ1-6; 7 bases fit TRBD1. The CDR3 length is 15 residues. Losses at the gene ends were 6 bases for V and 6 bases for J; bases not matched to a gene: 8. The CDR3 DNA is TGTGCCAGCAGGCTGTCGACAGGGTTTAATTCACCCCTCCACTTT. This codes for CASRLSTGFNSPLHF.

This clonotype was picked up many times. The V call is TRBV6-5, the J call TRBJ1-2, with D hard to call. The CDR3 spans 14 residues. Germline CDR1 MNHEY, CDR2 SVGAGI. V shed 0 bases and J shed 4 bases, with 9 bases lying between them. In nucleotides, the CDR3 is TGTGCCAGCAGTTACTCTCCGCCGGTCTATGGCTACACCTTC. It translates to CASSYSPPVYGYTF.

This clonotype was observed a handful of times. The CDR3 bases are TGTGCCAGCAGCAGGGGGGAGGGGAGTAATGAGCAGTTCTTC. Residues: CASSRGEGSNEQFF. The gene calls are TRBV27 and TRBJ2-1; D may correspond to TRBD1 or TRBD2 (7 bases each). V was trimmed by 6 bases and J by 7 bases, leaving 16 bases between them. The V gene's germline CDR1 is MNHEY and CDR2 SMNVEV (reference sequence). The CDR3 runs 14 residues.

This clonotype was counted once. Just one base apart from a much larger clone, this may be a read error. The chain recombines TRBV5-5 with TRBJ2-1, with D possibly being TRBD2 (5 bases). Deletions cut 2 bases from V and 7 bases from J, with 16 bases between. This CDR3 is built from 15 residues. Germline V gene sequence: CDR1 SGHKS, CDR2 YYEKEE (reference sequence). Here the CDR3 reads CASSLQRAQLNEQFF. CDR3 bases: TGTGCCAGCAGCTTACAGAGGGCGCAATTAAATGAGCAGTTCTTC.

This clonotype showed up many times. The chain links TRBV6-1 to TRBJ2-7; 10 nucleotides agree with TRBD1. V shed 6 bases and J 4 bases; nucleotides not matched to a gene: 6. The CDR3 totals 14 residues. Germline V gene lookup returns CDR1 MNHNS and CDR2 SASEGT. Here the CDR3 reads CASRTTGGRYEQYF. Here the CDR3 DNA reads TGTGCCAGCAGGACGACAGGGGGCAGGTACGAGCAGTACTTC.

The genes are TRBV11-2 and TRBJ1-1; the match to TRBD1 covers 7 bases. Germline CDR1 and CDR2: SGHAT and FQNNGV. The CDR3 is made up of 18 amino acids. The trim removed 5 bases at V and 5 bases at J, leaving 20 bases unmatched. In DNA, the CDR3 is TGTGCCAGCAGCAGTAGGGTGACAGGGAACAGCCGCCTTACTGAAGCTTTCTTT. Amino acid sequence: CASSSRVTGNSRLTEAFF.

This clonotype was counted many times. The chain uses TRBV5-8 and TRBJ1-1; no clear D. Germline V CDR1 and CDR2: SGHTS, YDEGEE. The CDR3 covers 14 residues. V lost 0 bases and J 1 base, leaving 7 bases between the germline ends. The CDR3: CASSLGQPNTEAFF. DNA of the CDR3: TGTGCCAGCAGCTTGGGACAACCGAACACTGAAGCTTTCTTT.

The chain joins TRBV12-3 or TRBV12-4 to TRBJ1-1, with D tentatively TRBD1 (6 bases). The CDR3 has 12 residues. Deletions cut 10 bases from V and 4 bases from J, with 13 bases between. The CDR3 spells CAIYRVGTEAFF. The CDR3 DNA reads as TGTGCCATCTACAGGGTGGGCACTGAAGCTTTCTTT.

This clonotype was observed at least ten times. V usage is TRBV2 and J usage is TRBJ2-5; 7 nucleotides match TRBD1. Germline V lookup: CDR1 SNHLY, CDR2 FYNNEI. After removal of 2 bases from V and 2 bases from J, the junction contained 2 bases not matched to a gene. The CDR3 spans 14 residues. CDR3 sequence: CASSEQGDQETQYF. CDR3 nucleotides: TGTGCCAGCAGTGAACAGGGGGATCAAGAGACCCAGTACTTC.

CDR3 loop: CASSDQPTAPNEKLFF. In DNA form, the CDR3 reads TGTGCCAGCAGTGACCAGCCGACAGCGCCTAATGAAAAACTGTTTTTT. The chain joins TRBV6-2 or TRBV6-3 to TRBJ1-4; possibly TRBD1 for D (5 bases). Germline V gene data show CDR1 as MNHEY and CDR2 as SVGEGT. Trimming shortened V by 5 bases and J by 3 bases, and 16 bases separated the two germline ends. This CDR3 region has 16 residues.

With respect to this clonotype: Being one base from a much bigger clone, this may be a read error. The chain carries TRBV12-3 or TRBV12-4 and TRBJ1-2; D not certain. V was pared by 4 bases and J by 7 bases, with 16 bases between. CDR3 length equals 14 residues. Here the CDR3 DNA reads TGTGCCAGCAGTTCAGAAGGGCCAGGCTCTGGCTACACCTTC. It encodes CASSSEGPGSGYTF.

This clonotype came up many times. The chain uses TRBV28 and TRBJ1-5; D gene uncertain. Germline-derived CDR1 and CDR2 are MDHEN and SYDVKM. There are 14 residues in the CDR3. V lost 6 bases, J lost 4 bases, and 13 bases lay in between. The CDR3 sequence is CASRLNAGNQPQHF. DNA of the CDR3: TGTGCCAGCAGGCTCAATGCCGGGAATCAGCCCCAGCATTTT. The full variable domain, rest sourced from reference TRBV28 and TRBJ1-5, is DVKVTQSSRYLVKRTGEKVFLECVQDMDHENMFWYRQDPGLGLRLIYFSYDVKMKEKGDIPEGYSVSREKKERFSLILESASTNQTSMYLCASRLNAGNQPQHFGDGTRLSIL.

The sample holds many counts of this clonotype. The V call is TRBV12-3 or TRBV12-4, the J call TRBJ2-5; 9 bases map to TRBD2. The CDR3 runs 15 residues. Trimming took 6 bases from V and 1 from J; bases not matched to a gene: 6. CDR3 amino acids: CASRSMTSGQETQYF. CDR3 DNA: TGTGCCAGCAGATCCATGACTAGCGGCCAAGAGACCCAGTACTTC.

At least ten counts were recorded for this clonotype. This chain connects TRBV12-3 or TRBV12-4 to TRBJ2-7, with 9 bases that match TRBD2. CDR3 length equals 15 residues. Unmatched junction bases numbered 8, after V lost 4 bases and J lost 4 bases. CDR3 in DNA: TGTGCCAGCAGTTCCCCCGGACTAGCGAGGTACGAGCAGTACTTC. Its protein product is CASSSPGLARYEQYF.

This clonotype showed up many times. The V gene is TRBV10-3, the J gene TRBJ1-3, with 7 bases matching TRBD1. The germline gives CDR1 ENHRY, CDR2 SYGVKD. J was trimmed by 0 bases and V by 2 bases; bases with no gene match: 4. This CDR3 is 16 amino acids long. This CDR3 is CAISEGDSPSGNTIYF. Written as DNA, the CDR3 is TGTGCCATCAGTGAGGGGGACAGCCCCTCTGGAAACACCATATATTTT.

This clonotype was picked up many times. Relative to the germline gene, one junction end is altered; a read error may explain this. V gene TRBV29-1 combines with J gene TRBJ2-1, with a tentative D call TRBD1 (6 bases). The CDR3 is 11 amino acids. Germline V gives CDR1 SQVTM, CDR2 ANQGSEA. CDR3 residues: CSAEQGDEQFF. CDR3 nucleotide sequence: TGCAGCGCTGAACAGGGAGATGAGCAGTTCTTC.

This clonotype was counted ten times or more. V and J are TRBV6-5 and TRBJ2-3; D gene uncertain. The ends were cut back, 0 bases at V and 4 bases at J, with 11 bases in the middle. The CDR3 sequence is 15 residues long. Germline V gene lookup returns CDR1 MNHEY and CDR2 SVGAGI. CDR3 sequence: CASSYSGLRADTQYF. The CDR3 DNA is TGTGCCAGCAGTTACTCCGGCCTAAGGGCAGATACGCAGTATTTT.

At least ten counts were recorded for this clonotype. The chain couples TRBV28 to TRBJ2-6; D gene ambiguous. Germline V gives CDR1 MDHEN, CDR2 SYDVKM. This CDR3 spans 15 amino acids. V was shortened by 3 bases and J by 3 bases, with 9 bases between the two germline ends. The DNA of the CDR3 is TGTGCCAGCAGTTTCTTGTTAGGTGGGGCCAACGTCCTGACTTTC. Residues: CASSFLLGGANVLTF.

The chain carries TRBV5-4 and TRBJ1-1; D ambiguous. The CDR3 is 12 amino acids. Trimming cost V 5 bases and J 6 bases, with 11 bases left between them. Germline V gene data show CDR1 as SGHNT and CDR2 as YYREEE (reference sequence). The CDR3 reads CASSHDTAEAFF. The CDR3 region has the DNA TGTGCCAGCAGTCACGACACAGCTGAAGCTTTCTTT.

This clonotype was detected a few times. CDR3 residues: CASSRDRVASYEQYF. DNA of the CDR3: TGTGCCAGCAGCCGGGACAGGGTGGCCTCCTACGAGCAGTACTTC. This chain uses TRBV4-2 with TRBJ2-7; 9 bases agree with TRBD1. Losses at the gene ends were 4 bases for V and 0 bases for J; bases not matched to a gene: 4. CDR1 and CDR2 from the germline V gene are LGHNA and YNFKEQ. The CDR3 length is 15 residues.

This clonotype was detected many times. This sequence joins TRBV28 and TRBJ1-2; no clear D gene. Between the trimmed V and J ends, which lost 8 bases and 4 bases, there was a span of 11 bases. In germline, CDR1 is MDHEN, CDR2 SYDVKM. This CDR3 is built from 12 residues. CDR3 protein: CASHSAGYGYTF. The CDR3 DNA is TGTGCCAGCCACTCGGCGGGCTATGGCTACACCTTC.

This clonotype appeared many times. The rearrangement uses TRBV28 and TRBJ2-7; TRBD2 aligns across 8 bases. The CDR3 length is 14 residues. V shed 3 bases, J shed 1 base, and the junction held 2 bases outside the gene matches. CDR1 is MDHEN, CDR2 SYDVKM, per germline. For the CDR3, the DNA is TGTGCCAGCAGTTTTGTAGCGGGATCCTACGAGCAGTACTTC. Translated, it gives CASSFVAGSYEQYF.